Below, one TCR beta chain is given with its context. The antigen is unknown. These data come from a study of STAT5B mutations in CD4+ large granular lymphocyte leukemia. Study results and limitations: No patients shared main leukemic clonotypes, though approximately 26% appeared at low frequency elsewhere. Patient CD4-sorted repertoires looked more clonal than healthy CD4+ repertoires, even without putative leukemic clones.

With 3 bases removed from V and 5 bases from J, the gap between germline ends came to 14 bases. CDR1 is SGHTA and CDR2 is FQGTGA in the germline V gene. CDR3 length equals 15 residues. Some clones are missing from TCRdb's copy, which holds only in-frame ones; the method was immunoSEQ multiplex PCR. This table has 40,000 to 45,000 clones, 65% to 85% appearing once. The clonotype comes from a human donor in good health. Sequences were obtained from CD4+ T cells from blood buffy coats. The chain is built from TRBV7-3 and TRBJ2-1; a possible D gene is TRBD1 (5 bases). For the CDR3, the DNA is TGTGCCAGCAGCTTTCTGGGGCCAGCAAACAATGAGCAGTTCTTC. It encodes CASSFLGPANNEQFF.